The sequence of this T cell receptor (beta chain) was determined in a study of cytomegalovirus exposure and HLA in healthy donors. The PCR ran on 60 Vbeta and 13 Jbeta primers. Produced via immunoSEQ multiplex PCR; TCRdb's table is partial and in-frame only. The table lists fewer than 200,000 clones, more than 65% of them singletons. V gave up 2 bases and J gave up 3 bases; unmatched junction bases: 4. This CDR3 comprises 16 residues. The V gene's germline CDR1 is MNHEY and CDR2 SMNVEV (reference sequence). Sequencing was carried out using PBMCs. This TCR was recovered from a middle-aged man in good health and CMV-seropositive. The chain carries TRBV27 and TRBJ2-3, with TRBD1 identical over 11 bases. CDR3 sequence (DNA): TGTGCCAGCAGTTTACACCGGGACAGGGGGACAGATACGCAGTATTTT. Protein product: CASSLHRDRGTDTQYF.